A selection of T cell receptor beta chains follows, all from one sample in a study of cytomegalovirus exposure and HLA in healthy donors. Here immunoSEQ multiplex PCR was the method, and the copy in TCRdb shows in-frame clones only, minus some. The sample lists some 110,000 clones; about 81% were seen once. The sequencing input was PBMCs. These receptors originate from a woman in her thirties in good health and CMV-seronegative. Each CDR3 is given with its conserved first and last residue. The order of the fields is J gene, V gene, clone size, D gene, CDR3 DNA, CDR3 protein. The D gene is left open where the match is weak. The size of a clone is reported for some rows only, either as once, few or many, or as a class for expanded clones.

TRBJ2-2 TRBV6-6 . . TGTGCCAGCAGTCAGAACACCGGGGAGCTGTTTTTT CASSQNTGELFF
TRBJ1-2 TRBV28 . . TGTGCCAGCAGTTTATCAGGGTCTGGCTACACCTTC CASSLSGSGYTF
TRBJ1-1 TRBV5-1 . . TGCGCCAGCAGCTACCCCAACCGCCGGACTGAAGCTTTCTTT CASSYPNRRTEAFF
TRBJ2-7 TRBV14 . . TGTGCCAGCAGCCAAGATAGGCTAGCGAACTACGAGCAGTACTTC CASSQDRLANYEQYF
TRBJ2-3 TRBV9 . . TGTGCCAGCAGCCCCGGGACAATTCGCACAGATACGCAGTATTTT CASSPGTIRTDTQYF
TRBJ2-1 TRBV29-1 once . TGCAGCGTTGAGAACGGAGGCGAGCAGTTCTTC CSVENGGEQFF
TRBJ2-5 TRBV18 . TRBD2 TGTGCCAGCTCTCCCCGCTTAGGGCGGGGGGGCATCCAAGAGACCCAGTACTTC CASSPRLGRGGIQETQYF
TRBJ2-1 TRBV7-3 . . TGTGCCAGCAGCTTCCAAGGGGATGAGCAGTTCTTC CASSFQGDEQFF
TRBJ2-1 TRBV28 . TRBD2 TGTGCCAGCAGCGGGACTAGGGAGGAGTTCTTC CASSGTREEFF
TRBJ1-1 TRBV19 . TRBD1 TGTGCCAGTAGAACAGGGGCTGCTATGAACACTGAAGCTTTCTTT CASRTGAAMNTEAFF
TRBJ2-3 TRBV9 . TRBD2 TGTGCCAGCAGCGTAGCTGGGGCGGGAGGTACAGATACGCAGTATTTT CASSVAGAGGTDTQYF
TRBJ2-7 TRBV15 . TRBD1 TGTGCCACCAGCAGCAGACAGGGGGCTTACGAGCAGTACTTC CATSSRQGAYEQYF
TRBJ1-6 TRBV5-5 . . TGTGCCAGCAGCTTGCACGGGGCCTATAATTCACCCCTCCACTTT CASSLHGAYNSPLHF
TRBJ1-5 TRBV2 . TRBD1 TGTGCCAGCAGTGAAGCGCAACAGGGGAATCAGCCCCAGCATTTT CASSEAQQGNQPQHF
TRBJ1-5 TRBV15 . . TGTGCCACCAGCAGCCACTACAGGGCCGATCAGCCCCAGCATTTT CATSSHYRADQPQHF
TRBJ2-7 TRBV5-1 . . TGCGCCAGCAGGTATTGGGAGTCCTACGAGCAGTACTTC CASRYWESYEQYF
TRBJ2-1 TRBV25-1 . TRBD2 TGTGCCAGCAGTGACCTCGGGAGGGCGGGTAATGAGCAGTTCTTC CASSDLGRAGNEQFF
TRBJ2-5 TRBV7-2 . TRBD1 TGTGCCAGCAGCTTAGTCGGGACAGACAGGACCCAGTACTTC CASSLVGTDRTQYF
TRBJ1-5 TRBV7-8 . . TGTGCCAGCAGCGCCCGCGGGACGGATAGCAATCAGCCCCAGCATTTT CASSARGTDSNQPQHF
TRBJ1-5 TRBV5-5 . . TGTGCCAGCAGCTTGGCCCCGGCAGGGGTGAGTCAGCCCCAGCATTTT CASSLAPAGVSQPQHF
TRBJ2-1 TRBV5-1 . TRBD1 TGCGCCAGCAGCAGAACCGGGACAGACTACAATGAGCAGTTCTTC CASSRTGTDYNEQFF
TRBJ2-4 TRBV5-6 . . TGTGCCAGCAGCCGAGACAGGCAACTAGCCAAAAACATTCAGTACTTC CASSRDRQLAKNIQYF